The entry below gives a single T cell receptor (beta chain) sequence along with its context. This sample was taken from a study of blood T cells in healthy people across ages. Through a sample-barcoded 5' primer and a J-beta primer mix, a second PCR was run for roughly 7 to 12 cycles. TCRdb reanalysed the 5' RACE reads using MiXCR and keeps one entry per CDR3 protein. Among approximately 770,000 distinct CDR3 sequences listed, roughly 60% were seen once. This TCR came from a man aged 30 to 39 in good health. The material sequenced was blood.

CDR3 sequence reads: CSARTSGGLGTQYF. CDR3 DNA: TGCAGTGCTAGGACTAGCGGGGGGCTTGGGACCCAGTACTTC. The chain links TRBV20-1 to TRBJ2-5; 13 positions match TRBD2. The germline CDR1 and CDR2 sequences are DFQATT and SNEGSKA (reference sequence). V was pared by 3 bases and J by 7 bases, with 5 bases of the junction left unmatched. There are 14 residues in the CDR3.